This T cell receptor beta chain stems from a study of identical twins. Trimming cost V 6 bases and J 12 bases, with 16 bases left between them. Germline CDR1 and CDR2: DFQATT and SNEGSKA (reference sequence). The CDR3 has 11 residues. This clonotype was counted many times. One entry per CDR3 protein results from TCRdb running MiXCR on the 5' RACE reads. Of a few hundred thousand distinct CDR3 sequences in the sample, 9.6% were seen once. This sample was shared with a second study, whose subject was yellow fever vaccine responses in identical twins.

This TCR was sampled from a woman under 30 in good health. The sequencing input was PBMCs. This rearrangement joins TRBV20-1 to TRBJ2-3; D perhaps matches TRBD2 (6 bases). CDR3 sequence reads: CSARKADYQYF. CDR3 DNA: TGCAGTGCCAGAAAAGCGGACTACCAGTATTTT.